Detailed here is one T cell receptor (beta chain). Then a second PCR, running roughly 6 to 11 cycles, was carried out with a sample-barcoded 5' primer and a J-beta primer mix. Using its own MiXCR run on the 5' RACE reads, TCRdb lists one record per CDR3 protein. The sample shows about 680,000 distinct CDR3 sequences, around half of them seen only once. This entry belongs to a study of blood T cells in healthy people across ages. The V gene end was trimmed by 3 bases and the J gene end by 0 bases; junction bases not matched to a gene: 5. Germline CDR1 and CDR2: MGHDK and SYGVNS. The CDR3 covers 16 residues.

The chain is built from TRBV25-1 and TRBJ2-1; 7 bases align to TRBD2. Specimen: blood. The sequence was collected from a woman aged 55-69 years in good health. CDR3 in amino acids: CASSEQRGSSYNEQFF. CDR3 nucleotide sequence: TGTGCCAGCAGTGAGCAGCGGGGCAGCTCCTACAATGAGCAGTTCTTC.